Below, 30 T cell receptor beta chains from the same sample are listed, as sequenced in a study of blood T cell repertoires in COVID-19 (dated by TCRdb to about 2020). Receptor amplification or capture employed the immunoSEQ multiplex PCR assay. This immuneACCESS table, as held by TCRdb, lists in-frame sequences with V and J called but not all clones. Of the missing ones, under half trace to an unresolved V gene in checked studies; the others have no known cause. Across this sample there are more than 300,000 clones, with 85% to 90% seen only once. Jointly, the top ten make up just under 6.5% of the sample. The sequenced sample was peripheral blood. These receptors were taken from a woman aged 45-65 years with COVID-19, enrolled during active disease.

The chain is built from TRBV18 and TRBJ1-2; D is possibly TRBD1 (6 bases). The CDR3 consists of 16 residues. Germline assignment: CDR1 KGHSH and CDR2 LQKENI. V was cut by 0 bases and J by 2 bases, with 13 bases left in between. The CDR3 sequence: CASSPPNRDGNYGYTF. The DNA for the CDR3 is TGTGCCAGCTCACCACCGAACAGGGACGGAAACTATGGCTACACCTTC.

This rearrangement joins TRBV3-1 (or the pseudogene TRBV3-2) to TRBJ1-2; tentatively, D is TRBD1 (6 bases). The CDR3 loop spans 16 amino acids. Trimming removed 4 bases at V and 5 bases at J, with 20 bases between. The germline gives CDR1 LGHDT, CDR2 YNNKEL (reference sequence). CDR3 nucleotide sequence: TGTGCCAGCAGCCGAGGACAGCAACAAAGTATATATGGCTACACCTTC. Its protein is CASSRGQQQSIYGYTF.

This clone was detected only once. CDR3 DNA: TGTGCCAGCAGCTCCGAGGATAGGGGCTCTCGATCTGGAGGCTACACCTTC. Translated: CASSSEDRGSRSGGYTF. The chain uses TRBV7-9 and TRBJ1-2; possibly TRBD1 for D (5 bases). Trimming removed 4 bases from V and 8 bases from J, with 26 bases in between. The CDR3 sequence is 17 residues long. Looked up from germline, CDR1 is SEHNR and CDR2 is FQNEAQ (reference sequence).

J is TRBJ1-2 and V is TRBV20-1, with no clear D. Germline V lookup: CDR1 DFQATT, CDR2 SNEGSKA (reference sequence). The CDR3 consists of 11 residues. V lost 0 bases to trimming and J lost 5 bases, with 4 bases between them. The chain's CDR3 is CSARDRYGYTF. In DNA form, the CDR3 reads TGCAGTGCTAGAGATCGTTATGGCTACACCTTC.

The rearrangement joins TRBV12-5 to TRBJ2-1; 11 positions match TRBD2. The CDR3 has 15 residues. The germline CDR1 and CDR2 sequences are LGHNT and FRNRAP. Germline trimming cut 5 bases from V and 14 bases from J; bases unmatched to any gene: 14. CDR3 sequence reads: CASGRGTSGNFVEFF. CDR3 DNA sequence: TGTGCTAGTGGTCGAGGGACTAGCGGAAACTTTGTGGAGTTCTTC.

The chain recombines TRBV12-5 with TRBJ2-1, with D perhaps TRBD2 (6 bases). CDR1 is LGHNT and CDR2 is FRNRAP in the germline V gene. This CDR3 has 17 amino acids. Trimming pared 0 bases from V and 1 base from J, leaving 13 bases between. The CDR3 here is CASGLVGGPRSYNEQFF. For the CDR3, the DNA is TGTGCTAGTGGTTTGGTAGGAGGGCCCCGTTCCTACAATGAGCAGTTCTTC.

The chain uses TRBV11-2 and TRBJ2-5; 11 positions agree with TRBD2. The CDR3 is made up of 17 amino acids. V shed 5 bases, J shed 9 bases, and the junction held 17 bases outside the gene matches. CDR1 and CDR2 (germline): SGHAT, FQNNGV. Here the CDR3 DNA reads TGTGCCAGCAGCACCGCCCGCGCGACTAGCGGGAACTTGGCCCAGTACTTC. The encoded protein is CASSTARATSGNLAQYF.

The rearrangement uses TRBV15 and TRBJ2-7; TRBD1 matches at 9 bases. Germline lookup yields CDR1 LNHNV and CDR2 YYDKDF (reference sequence). Trimming removed 6 bases from V and 0 bases from J; junction bases left unmatched: 6. The CDR3 length is 15 residues. CDR3 nucleotide sequence: TGTGCCACCAGTACCCGGGACAGGGCCTCCTACGAGCAGTACTTC. This gives the protein CATSTRDRASYEQYF.

The chain is built from TRBV9 and TRBJ2-1; D is perhaps TRBD2 (6 bases). Germline CDR1 is SGDLS and CDR2 is YYNGEE. V shed 5 bases and J shed 4 bases, with 16 bases lying between them. The CDR3 spans 15 residues. The CDR3 nucleotides read TGTGCCAGCAGTATCCGGGACTCAACATACAATGAGCAGTTCTTC. This translates into CASSIRDSTYNEQFF.

The chain is built from TRBV30 and TRBJ2-6; D remains unclear. The CDR3 is made up of 15 amino acids. V was cut by 2 bases and J by 0 bases, with 8 bases left in between. Germline V CDR1 and CDR2: GTSNPN, SVGIG (reference sequence). CDR3 region: CAWSRDNSGANVLTF. The CDR3 DNA follows: TGTGCCTGGAGTCGCGACAACTCTGGGGCCAACGTCCTGACTTTC. Drawing the rest from reference TRBV30 and TRBJ2-6, the complete variable domain is SQTIHQWPATLVQPVGSPLSLECTVEGTSNPNLYWYRQAAGRGLQLLFYSVGIGQISSEVPQNLSASRPQDRQFILSSKKLLLSDSGFYLCAWSRDNSGANVLTFGAGSRLTVL.

This chain links TRBV2 with TRBJ1-5, with 7 bases aligning to TRBD1. Germline-derived CDR1 and CDR2 are SNHLY and FYNNEI. V lost 4 bases and J lost 15; bases outside the gene matches: 6. The length of the CDR3 is 11 residues. The CDR3, as DNA: TGTGCCAGCAGTGGGGTAGGGGGCACGCATTTT. Residues: CASSGVGGTHF.

This sequence joins TRBV24-1 and TRBJ1-1, with D perhaps matching TRBD1 (5 bases). Deletions cut 3 bases from V and 6 bases from J, with 16 bases between. This CDR3 is built from 15 residues. Germline CDR1 and CDR2: KGHDR and SFDVKD. CDR3 nucleotides: TGTGCCACCAGTGATCCCAGACAGCCCACGGCTGAAGCTTTCTTT. This codes for CATSDPRQPTAEAFF.

The V gene is TRBV15, the J gene TRBJ2-3, with 9 positions matching TRBD2. CDR1 and CDR2 (germline): LNHNV, YYDKDF (reference sequence). The trim removed 9 bases at V and 3 bases at J, leaving 7 bases unmatched. The CDR3 sequence is 14 residues long. The CDR3: CATMDSGRTDTQYF. Here the CDR3 DNA reads TGTGCCACTATGGATAGCGGGAGAACAGATACGCAGTATTTT.

This chain uses TRBV6-5 with TRBJ2-7, with TRBD1 matching 10 bases. The V and J ends lost 6 bases and 4 bases, in that order; junction bases with no gene match: 6. This CDR3 is built from 14 residues. Germline assignment: CDR1 MNHEY and CDR2 SVGAGI. The CDR3: CASRDRTGGYEQYF. The CDR3 region has the DNA TGTGCCAGCAGGGATCGGACAGGGGGGTACGAGCAGTACTTC.

The rearrangement links TRBV18 to TRBJ1-2; D is unresolved. The CDR3 covers 16 residues. The germline V gene encodes CDR1 KGHSH and CDR2 LQKENI. Trimming pared 3 bases from V and 3 bases from J, leaving 17 bases between. The DNA for the CDR3 is TGTGCCAGCTCACCCATCGGAGTGCTTTGGGACTATGGCTACACCTTC. This sequence encodes CASSPIGVLWDYGYTF.

The CDR3 reads CASSIKTGLAGASYEQYF. The CDR3 bases are TGTGCCAGCAGCATTAAAACGGGACTAGCGGGAGCGTCCTACGAGCAGTACTTC. V is TRBV7-2 and J is TRBJ2-7; 14 bases align to TRBD2. The CDR3 covers 18 residues. Unmatched junction bases numbered 10, after V lost 5 bases and J lost 1 base. The germline V gene has CDR1 SGHTA and CDR2 FQGNSA.

The V and J genes are TRBV19 and TRBJ2-7; TRBD1 matches 10 bases. The CDR3 consists of 15 residues. CDR1 and CDR2 from the germline V gene are LNHDA and SQIVND (reference sequence). The J segment lost 4 bases and the V segment lost 5 bases, leaving 8 bases of the junction unmatched. The CDR3 is CASSLGTGVLYEQYF. The CDR3 coding sequence is TGTGCCAGTAGTCTAGGGACAGGGGTTTTGTACGAGCAGTACTTC.

This chain connects TRBV10-3 to TRBJ1-5; D gene unclear. Germline V gene data show CDR1 as ENHRY and CDR2 as SYGVKD. V was clipped by 2 bases and J by 5 bases, with 10 bases between them. The CDR3 runs 14 residues. CDR3 loop: CAISEADGDQPQHF. The CDR3 DNA is TGTGCCATCAGTGAGGCGGACGGGGATCAGCCCCAGCATTTT.

The chain links TRBV30 to TRBJ1-1; 8 bases match TRBD1. This CDR3 contains 12 residues. Germline trimming cut 4 bases from V and 4 bases from J; bases unmatched to any gene: 2. In germline, CDR1 is GTSNPN, CDR2 SVGIG (reference sequence). CDR3 region: CAWTGGGTEAFF. CDR3 DNA sequence: TGTGCCTGGACAGGGGGCGGCACTGAAGCTTTCTTT.

This rearrangement joins TRBV7-9 to TRBJ1-1; D perhaps matches TRBD1 (6 bases). Per germline, CDR1 SEHNR and CDR2 FQNEAQ (reference sequence). Trimming stripped 5 bases from V and 8 bases from J, with 12 bases between. This CDR3 is 12 amino acids long. The CDR3 DNA sequence: TGTGCCAGCAGCGCCACGGGGGGCGAAGCTTTCTTT. It translates to CASSATGGEAFF.

In this sample, this clone turned up a few times. The J gene is TRBJ2-2, the V gene TRBV5-8, with TRBD2 as a possible D gene (6 bases). The ends were cut back, 2 bases at V and 0 bases at J, with 14 bases in the middle. CDR1 is SGHTS and CDR2 is YDEGEE in the germline V gene. This CDR3 is built from 17 residues. The CDR3 DNA reads TGTGCCAGCAGCTTCACGAATCTAGCGTCGAACACCGGGGAGCTGTTTTTT. Translating gives CASSFTNLASNTGELFF.

This sequence joins TRBV9 and TRBJ2-2; 9 nucleotides align to TRBD2. The CDR3 is 16 amino acids. Germline V CDR1 and CDR2: SGDLS, YYNGEE. Trimming removed 4 bases from V and 4 bases from J; junction bases left unmatched: 8. The CDR3 sequence is CASSPTGGRATGELFF. DNA for the CDR3: TGTGCCAGCAGCCCCACGGGCGGGAGGGCCACCGGGGAGCTGTTTTTT.

The gene calls are TRBV4-3 and TRBJ1-4, with D unresolved. The V and J ends lost 0 bases and 4 bases respectively, with 9 bases between them. The CDR3 has 15 residues. CDR1 is LGHNA, CDR2 YSLEER, per germline. As DNA, the CDR3 is TGCGCCAGCAGCCAAGATCTAGCTGTTAATGAAAAACTGTTTTTT. Its translation is CASSQDLAVNEKLFF.

This rearrangement joins TRBV18 to TRBJ1-2, with a possible D match to TRBD1 (6 bases). The V and J ends lost 0 bases and 4 bases respectively, with 21 bases between them. This CDR3 region has 18 residues. Germline loops: CDR1 KGHSH, CDR2 LQKENI. The CDR3 region has the DNA TGTGCCAGCTCACCACCGAGCGGGGGCCCCACTTCAATCTATGGCTACACCTTC. It specifies CASSPPSGGPTSIYGYTF. Full variable domain (remainder filled in from reference TRBV18 and TRBJ1-2): NAGVMQNPRHLVRRRGQEARLRCSPMKGHSHVYWYRQLPEEGLKFMVYLQKENIIDESGMPKERFSAEFPKEGPSILRIQQVVRGDSAAYFCASSPPSGGPTSIYGYTFGSGTRLTVV.

The chain couples TRBV5-6 to TRBJ1-2; 8 bases are a match to TRBD1. V lost 1 base, J lost 9 bases, and 11 bases stayed unmatched. This CDR3 has 15 residues. Germline V gives CDR1 SGHDT, CDR2 YYEEEE. In nucleotides, the CDR3 is TGTGCCAGCAGCTTGCCTGTGGCAGGGGGCCTTCGCTACACCTTC. Residues: CASSLPVAGGLRYTF. Supplemented by reference TRBV5-6 and TRBJ1-2, the full variable domain reads DAGVTQSPTHLIKTRGQQVTLRCSPKSGHDTVSWYQQALGQGPQFIFQYYEEEERQRGNFPDRFSGHQFPNYSSELNVNALLLGDSALYLCASSLPVAGGLRYTFGSGTRLTVV.

The V and J genes are TRBV6-1 and TRBJ1-2; weak D call: TRBD1 (5 bases). The CDR3 extends over 14 amino acids. Trimming cost V 1 base and J 6 bases, with 12 bases left between them. Germline V gene sequence: CDR1 MNHNS, CDR2 SASEGT. The CDR3 spells CASSEGYAGDGYTF. CDR3 DNA sequence: TGTGCCAGCAGTGAAGGGTATGCGGGGGATGGCTACACCTTC.

This clone came up once. The genes are TRBV4-1 and TRBJ2-1, with D perhaps TRBD1 (5 bases). Germline CDR1 is MGHRA and CDR2 is YSYEKL. The CDR3 length is 16 residues. With 5 bases removed from V and 0 bases from J, the gap between germline ends came to 14 bases. The CDR3 reads CASSDRQSSSYNEQFF. In nucleotides, the CDR3 is TGCGCCAGCAGCGATCGACAGAGCAGCTCCTACAATGAGCAGTTCTTC.

V usage is TRBV11-2 and J usage is TRBJ2-5; 9 positions agree with TRBD1. The CDR3 spans 16 residues. Germline CDR1 and CDR2: SGHAT and FQNNGV. Trimming removed 5 bases from V and 5 bases from J; junction bases left unmatched: 12. The CDR3 bases are TGTGCCAGCAGCCCAATACAGGGGGCGCCCGGGGAGACCCAGTACTTC. Amino acid sequence: CASSPIQGAPGETQYF.

In regard to this clone: The sample contains more than one DNA sequence encoding this CDR3. The chain is built from TRBV5-1 and TRBJ2-1; D not certain. The germline CDR1 and CDR2 sequences are SGHRS and YFSETQ. V lost 2 bases and J 9 bases, leaving 12 bases between the germline ends. The CDR3 sequence is 13 residues long. This CDR3 reads CASSLVGPGEQFF. Here the CDR3 DNA reads TGCGCCAGCAGCTTAGTGGGCCCCGGTGAGCAGTTCTTC.

The chain uses TRBV6-5 and TRBJ2-5; 7 nucleotides match TRBD2. Germline V CDR1 and CDR2: MNHEY, SVGAGI. V shed 0 bases and J 1 base; nucleotides not matched to a gene: 5. The CDR3 loop spans 16 amino acids. CDR3 amino acids: CASSYSSLAVQETQYF. CDR3 sequence (DNA): TGTGCCAGCAGTTACTCCAGCCTAGCGGTCCAAGAGACCCAGTACTTC.